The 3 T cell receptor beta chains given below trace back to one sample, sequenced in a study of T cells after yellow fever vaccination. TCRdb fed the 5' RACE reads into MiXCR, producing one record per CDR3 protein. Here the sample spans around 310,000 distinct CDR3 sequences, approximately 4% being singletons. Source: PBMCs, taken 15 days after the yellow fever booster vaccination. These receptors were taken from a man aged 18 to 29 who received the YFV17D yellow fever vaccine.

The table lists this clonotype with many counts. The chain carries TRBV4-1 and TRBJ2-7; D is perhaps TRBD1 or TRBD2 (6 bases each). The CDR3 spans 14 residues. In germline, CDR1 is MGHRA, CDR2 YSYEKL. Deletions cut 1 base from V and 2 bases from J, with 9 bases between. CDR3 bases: TGCGCCAGCAGCCAAGGGGGGGCAACCTACGAGCAGTACTTC. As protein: CASSQGGATYEQYF.

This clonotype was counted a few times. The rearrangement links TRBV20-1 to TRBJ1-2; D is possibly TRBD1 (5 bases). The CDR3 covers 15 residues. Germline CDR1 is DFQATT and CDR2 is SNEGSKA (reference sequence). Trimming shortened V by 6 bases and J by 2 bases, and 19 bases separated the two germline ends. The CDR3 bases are TGCAGTGCCCGCGAAAGGGGCCTTTCCAACTATGGCTACACCTTC. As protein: CSARERGLSNYGYTF.

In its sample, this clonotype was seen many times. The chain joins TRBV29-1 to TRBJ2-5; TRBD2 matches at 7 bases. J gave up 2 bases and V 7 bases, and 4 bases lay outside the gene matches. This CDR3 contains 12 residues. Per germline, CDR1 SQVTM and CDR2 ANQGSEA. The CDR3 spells CSGGGSQETQYF. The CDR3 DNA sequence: TGCAGCGGGGGGGGGTCACAAGAGACCCAGTACTTC.